The rows below give T cell receptor beta chains drawn from one sample of a study of vaccination and CD4 T cells after COVID-19. Their antigens remain unidentified. Via MiXCR, TCRdb re-called the PCR reads, giving one row per CDR3 protein. The data contain more than 6,000 distinct CDR3 sequences, around 66% of them singletons. This specimen consisted of cultured CD4+ T cells from blood, obtained after SARS-CoV-2 vaccination. These receptors all stem from a human donor with COVID-19. Each CDR3 is given with its conserved first and last residue.

j_call v_call cdr3_aa
TRBJ1-1 TRBV7-9 CASSSLGRMKNTEAFF
TRBJ2-6 TRBV6-1 CASRSRVSGANVLTF
TRBJ2-7 TRBV10-3 CAISLGLGGYEQYF
TRBJ2-5 TRBV2 CASRTAVTQYF
TRBJ1-1 TRBV7-9 CASSEAGVGMNTEAFF
TRBJ1-2 TRBV7-9 CASSLRDRSPDGYTF
TRBJ1-2 TRBV27 CASTGQGRANYGYTF
TRBJ2-1 TRBV2 CASTGGSSYNEQFF
TRBJ1-1 TRBV20-1 CSAGQGLEAFF
TRBJ1-4 TRBV4-3 CASSQDQRTQGRLFF
TRBJ2-3 TRBV20-1 CSAAQRGVFSTDTQYF
TRBJ1-1 TRBV6-1 CASILRGNVNTEAFF
TRBJ1-1 TRBV5-4 CASSLAKGANTEAFF
TRBJ1-6 TRBV20-1 CSARMAELRNNSPLHF
TRBJ1-2 TRBV5-8 CASSLALGRYGYTF
TRBJ2-6 TRBV6-5 CASSYSGGGTSGANVLTF
TRBJ1-3 TRBV11-2 CASSLDPVTGNTIYF
TRBJ1-5 TRBV19 CASSIDPGSFNQPQHF
TRBJ2-7 TRBV6-1 CASRVAQGAREQYF
TRBJ2-1 TRBV20-1 CSAVPAGSGGYNEQFF
TRBJ2-7 TRBV28 CASSFPGTLGSF
TRBJ1-1 TRBV18 CASSLLEGTEAFF
TRBJ1-3 TRBV20-1 CSASDEAGTGTGNTIYF
TRBJ2-7 TRBV12-3/TRBV12-4 CASSFRTSGVYEQYF
TRBJ2-3 TRBV7-9 CASSLLAGADTQYF
TRBJ2-7 TRBV6-1 CASRSTGFYEQYF
TRBJ2-3 TRBV7-3 CASSLSGGSDTQYF
TRBJ1-3 TRBV7-2 CASSLGNTIYF
TRBJ1-5 TRBV20-1 CSARQAYSNQPQHF
TRBJ2-5 TRBV6-4 CASSDSVGETQYF
TRBJ1-5 TRBV6-1 CASRPDSSNQPQHF
TRBJ2-3 TRBV20-1 CSARDRGDTQYF
TRBJ1-2 TRBV11-2 CASSLVSGRDGYTF
TRBJ1-3 TRBV10-3 CAISDRVPGNTIYF
TRBJ2-7 TRBV19 CASSSIGRSEQYF
TRBJ2-7 TRBV6-2/TRBV6-3 CASSYHRQSAPPRPDEQYF
TRBJ2-2 TRBV6-1 CASSKAGNTGELFF
TRBJ2-1 TRBV5-1 CASSLGRTSGVYNEQFF
TRBJ1-2 TRBV4-3 CASSQDVTGSGSGYTF
TRBJ2-3 TRBV20-1 CSALVVDTQYF
TRBJ2-1 TRBV24-1 CATSDRSASGSNEQFF
TRBJ2-7 TRBV7-8 CASSLVSGNLGGQLEQYF